The clone carrying this T cell receptor beta chain was recorded at least ten times. Per the germline V gene, CDR1 is WNHNN and CDR2 is SYGVQD (reference sequence). V was pared by 6 bases and J by 5 bases, with 14 bases between. This CDR3 has 14 amino acids. These data originate in a study of T cells in Graves' hyperthyroidism and ophthalmopathy. Authors of the study amplified TCR beta CDR3 regions from RNA transcripts. HTBI primers were the set used in a first-round RT-PCR of the TCR CDR3. TCRdb re-called the multiplex PCR reads with MiXCR, one entry per CDR3 protein. The data contain fewer than 550,000 distinct CDR3 sequences, around 22% of them singletons. Exclusions: uncontrolled infection, other autoimmune disease, pregnancy, lactation.

Sequenced material: blood. V and J are TRBV10-1 and TRBJ1-5; TRBD1 is a possible D gene (6 bases). This TCR was sampled from a woman between 25 and 40 years old with Graves' ophthalmopathy. CDR3 DNA: TGCGCCAGCAGGACAGGTGATCCTTATCAGCCCCAGCATTTT. This translates into CASRTGDPYQPQHF.